The T cell receptor beta chain described here comes from a study of cytomegalovirus exposure and HLA in healthy donors. Study in general: From donors who were HLA-typed, an early data release held 80 million or so unique TCRs.

Use of 60 Vbeta and 13 Jbeta primers characterized the PCR. Profiled with immunoSEQ multiplex PCR; TCRdb holds only in-frame clones, not every one. The sample shows around 210,000 clones, roughly 81% of them seen only once. As for this clone: Its antigen is currently unknown.

Findings of the study overall: It was assumed in the presence/absence analyses that sequencing depth was roughly uniform across donors. A later examination showed that TCR association rates differed by HLA locus, with DRB1 most and HLA-C fewest.

The receptor was derived from a girl aged 2 to 9 in good health and CMV-seronegative. Source material: PBMCs.

The CDR3 here is CASSIAWVGWSNEQYF. The CDR3 DNA follows: TGTGCCAGTAGTATAGCTTGGGTCGGTTGGAGCAACGAGCAGTACTTC. This chain uses TRBV19 with TRBJ2-7, with unresolved D. The germline V and J ends were trimmed by 1 base and 5 bases, with 18 bases remaining between them. CDR1 LNHDA and CDR2 SQIVND come from the germline V gene (reference sequence). This CDR3 is 16 amino acids long.